Included here is one T cell receptor (beta chain) sequence, with context. Participant-reported clinical history was the basis for cohort assignment. Source study methods: Amplified reference gene primers provided the basis for estimating nucleated cell counts. Sequenced by immunoSEQ multiplex PCR; TCRdb stores in-frame clones only, minus some. Clone size and the V and J calls come from that table; the DNA yielded D and trimming. Of 200,000 or so clones in the sample, more than 65% were seen once. The data stem from a study of blood T cell repertoires in COVID-19. The V end was cut by 7 bases, the J end by 6 bases, with 19 bases between. This CDR3 is built from 14 residues. The germline V gene has CDR1 MNHEY and CDR2 SMNVEV (reference sequence).

Sequenced input: PBMCs or T cells enriched from blood (not recorded which). The receptor was derived from a man aged 35 to 55 who had recovered from COVID-19. This chain uses TRBV27 with TRBJ2-7; a possible D gene is TRBD1 (6 bases). Here the CDR3 DNA reads TGTGCCAGCAAAAAACAGGGTATTGCGTCCGAGCAGTACTTC. Amino acids: CASKKQGIASEQYF.